The 17 T cell receptor beta chains below come from one sample, sequenced in a study of T-cell reconstitution after alpha-beta-depleted transplantation in children. Construction of the TCRbeta library involved unique molecular identifiers. TCRdb reprocessed the PCR reads via MiXCR and lists one record per CDR3 protein. The sample lists some 400,000 distinct CDR3 sequences, 20% seen once, with over 3.5% in the top ten. Source: PBMCs from the stem cell graft donor, taken from the stem cell graft. These receptors were collected from a human donor who donated a stem cell graft to a child with acute myeloid leukemia.

The chain carries TRBV5-6 and TRBJ2-4, with 8 positions matching TRBD1. The CDR3 has 13 amino acids. Germline CDR1 is SGHDT and CDR2 is YYEEEE. Trimming cost V 5 bases and J 7 bases; bases outside gene matches: 5. Here the CDR3 reads CASRGQGANIQYF. CDR3 in DNA: TGTGCCAGCAGGGGGCAGGGGGCTAACATTCAGTACTTC.

This chain joins TRBV28 and TRBJ2-7; tentatively, D is TRBD2 (5 bases). CDR1 and CDR2 (germline): MDHEN, SYDVKM. CDR3 size: 14 residues. Trimming pared 0 bases from V and 3 bases from J, leaving 9 bases between. The CDR3 nucleotides read TGTGCCAGCAGTTTATGGACTAACAACTACGAGCAGTACTTC. Amino acid sequence: CASSLWTNNYEQYF.

In its sample, this clonotype was seen many times. CDR3 loop: CASSFAQGANQPQHF. The CDR3, as DNA: TGTGCCAGCAGTTTCGCCCAGGGGGCGAATCAGCCCCAGCATTTT. The chain is built from TRBV12-3 or TRBV12-4 and TRBJ1-5; 8 nucleotides match TRBD1. V was pared by 3 bases and J by 4 bases, with 5 bases of the junction left unmatched. The CDR3 length is 15 residues.

The CDR3 loop is CASSQGRVREGYTF. The CDR3 DNA is TGTGCCAGCAGCCAAGGAAGGGTACGGGAAGGCTACACCTTC. The V and J genes are TRBV4-2 and TRBJ1-2; D is undetermined. Looked up from germline, CDR1 is LGHNA and CDR2 is YNFKEQ. V was trimmed by 1 base and J by 8 bases, leaving 14 bases between them. The CDR3 is 14 residues long.

This clonotype was picked up many times. The chain couples TRBV20-1 to TRBJ2-4, with TRBD2 matching 11 bases. V lost 5 bases and J lost 3; bases outside the gene matches: 12. Germline V lookup: CDR1 DFQATT, CDR2 SNEGSKA (reference sequence). The CDR3 covers 17 residues. The CDR3 nucleotides read TGCAGTGCTTCCCAAACTAGCGGGAGTGGGATCAAAAACATTCAGTACTTC. Amino acid sequence: CSASQTSGSGIKNIQYF.

This clonotype was seen more than once but under ten times. The gene calls are TRBV9 and TRBJ2-2; 13 bases fit TRBD2. Germline lookup yields CDR1 SGDLS and CDR2 YYNGEE. The CDR3 is 17 amino acids. The trim removed 4 bases at V and 5 bases at J, leaving 8 bases unmatched. This CDR3 reads CASSFLPTSGRTGELFF. The CDR3 region has the DNA TGTGCCAGCAGCTTCCTCCCGACTAGCGGGAGGACCGGGGAGCTGTTTTTT.

This clonotype was picked up many times. This sequence joins TRBV24-1 and TRBJ2-1; 12 nucleotides match TRBD2. CDR1 is KGHDR, CDR2 SFDVKD, per germline. The V and J ends lost 4 bases and 9 bases, in that order; junction bases with no gene match: 6. The CDR3 spans 15 residues. CDR3 amino acids: CATSDPSGRASEQFF. Here the CDR3 DNA reads TGTGCCACCAGTGACCCTAGCGGGAGGGCGTCTGAGCAGTTCTTC.

This clonotype was detected only a few times. This chain uses TRBV12-5 with TRBJ2-5; the match to TRBD2 covers 7 bases. This CDR3 comprises 14 residues. The J segment lost 5 bases and the V segment lost 3 bases, leaving 6 bases of the junction unmatched. The V gene's germline CDR1 is LGHNT and CDR2 FRNRAP. The CDR3 DNA sequence: TGTGCTAGTGGTTTCGGCAGGGAGGGGGAGACCCAGTACTTC. Its translation is CASGFGREGETQYF.

This clonotype was detected a few times. This sequence joins TRBV20-1 and TRBJ2-1; the match to TRBD2 covers 11 bases. The V and J ends lost 3 bases and 7 bases, in that order; junction bases with no gene match: 8. Germline V gene sequence: CDR1 DFQATT, CDR2 SNEGSKA (reference sequence). The CDR3 totals 15 residues. CDR3 residues: CSARPGTSGQNEQFF. The CDR3 nucleotides are TGCAGTGCTAGGCCCGGGACTAGCGGTCAAAATGAGCAGTTCTTC.

This clonotype turned up a few times. The genes are TRBV13 and TRBJ2-7; 12 bases line up with TRBD2. The CDR3 covers 15 residues. CDR1 and CDR2 (germline): PRHDT, FYEKMQ (reference sequence). After removal of 1 base from V and 6 bases from J, the junction contained 4 bases not matched to a gene. This CDR3 reads CASSLDGLAGREQYF. CDR3 sequence (DNA): TGTGCCAGCAGCTTAGATGGACTAGCGGGGCGCGAGCAGTACTTC. Filled out from reference TRBV13 and TRBJ2-7, the complete variable domain reads AAGVIQSPRHLIKEKRETATLKCYPIPRHDTVYWYQQGPGQDPQFLISFYEKMQSDKGSIPDRFSAQQFSDYHSELNMSSLELGDSALYFCASSLDGLAGREQYFGPGTRLTVT.

At least ten counts were recorded for this clonotype. The chain has TRBV20-1 and TRBJ2-1; D not certain. The V end lost 1 base, the J end lost 5 bases, and 18 bases lay between the germline ends. This CDR3 spans 16 amino acids. Germline values: CDR1 DFQATT, CDR2 SNEGSKA (reference sequence). As DNA, the CDR3 is TGCAGTGCTAGAGGAATGGTGGGCATCGCACACAATGAGCAGTTCTTC. It codes for CSARGMVGIAHNEQFF.

The chain links TRBV20-1 to TRBJ2-3, with D unresolved. The CDR3 runs to 11 residues. Germline CDR1 DFQATT, CDR2 SNEGSKA (reference sequence). Trimming removed 2 bases at V and 1 base at J, with 1 base between. Here the CDR3 reads CSARRTDTQYF. The CDR3 DNA reads as TGCAGTGCTAGACGCACAGATACGCAGTATTTT.

This clonotype has only a few counts. The V call is TRBV12-3 or TRBV12-4, the J call TRBJ2-3; D is undetermined. Trimming stripped 9 bases from V and 1 base from J, with 11 bases between. The CDR3 is 13 residues long. CDR3 sequence (DNA): TGTGCCAGTCACCACCAGGGCACAGATACGCAGTATTTT. This sequence encodes CASHHQGTDTQYF.

This rearrangement joins TRBV4-1 to TRBJ2-7, with 8 bases aligning to TRBD2. Germline V gene lookup returns CDR1 MGHRA and CDR2 YSYEKL. Germline trimming cut 3 bases from V and 5 bases from J; bases unmatched to any gene: 6. There are 14 residues in the CDR3. The DNA for the CDR3 is TGCGCCAGCAGCCAGAGCGGGAGAGTAAACGAGCAGTACTTC. This encodes CASSQSGRVNEQYF.

This clonotype was counted many times. The rearrangement links TRBV29-1 to TRBJ2-3; D is ambiguous. There are 10 residues in the CDR3. Per germline, CDR1 SQVTM and CDR2 ANQGSEA. Trimming left V 5 bases short and J 6 bases short, with 6 bases between. CDR3 residues: CSVRLDTQYF. The CDR3, as DNA: TGCAGCGTTCGTCTGGATACGCAGTATTTT.

The genes are TRBV27 and TRBJ2-1, with no clear D. The V end lost 0 bases, the J end lost 6 bases, and 6 bases lay between the germline ends. Germline lookup yields CDR1 MNHEY and CDR2 SMNVEV (reference sequence). The CDR3 totals 13 residues. The CDR3 sequence is CASSLSGFNEQFF. The DNA of the CDR3 is TGTGCCAGCAGTTTATCGGGATTCAATGAGCAGTTCTTC.

This clonotype showed up many times. This chain links TRBV7-2 with TRBJ2-5; a possible D gene is TRBD1 (5 bases). Looked up from germline, CDR1 is SGHTA and CDR2 is FQGNSA. V shed 9 bases and J shed 0 bases, with 8 bases lying between them. The CDR3 sequence is 12 residues long. The CDR3 coding sequence is TGTGCCAGTGCAGGGTACCAAGAGACCCAGTACTTC. Amino acids: CASAGYQETQYF. Variable domain in full (rest from reference TRBV7-2 and TRBJ2-5): GAGVSQSPSNKVTEKGKDVELRCDPISGHTALYWYRQSLGQGLEFLIYFQGNSAPDKSGLPSDRFSAERTGGSVSTLTIQRTQQEDSAVYLCASAGYQETQYFGPGTRLLVL.